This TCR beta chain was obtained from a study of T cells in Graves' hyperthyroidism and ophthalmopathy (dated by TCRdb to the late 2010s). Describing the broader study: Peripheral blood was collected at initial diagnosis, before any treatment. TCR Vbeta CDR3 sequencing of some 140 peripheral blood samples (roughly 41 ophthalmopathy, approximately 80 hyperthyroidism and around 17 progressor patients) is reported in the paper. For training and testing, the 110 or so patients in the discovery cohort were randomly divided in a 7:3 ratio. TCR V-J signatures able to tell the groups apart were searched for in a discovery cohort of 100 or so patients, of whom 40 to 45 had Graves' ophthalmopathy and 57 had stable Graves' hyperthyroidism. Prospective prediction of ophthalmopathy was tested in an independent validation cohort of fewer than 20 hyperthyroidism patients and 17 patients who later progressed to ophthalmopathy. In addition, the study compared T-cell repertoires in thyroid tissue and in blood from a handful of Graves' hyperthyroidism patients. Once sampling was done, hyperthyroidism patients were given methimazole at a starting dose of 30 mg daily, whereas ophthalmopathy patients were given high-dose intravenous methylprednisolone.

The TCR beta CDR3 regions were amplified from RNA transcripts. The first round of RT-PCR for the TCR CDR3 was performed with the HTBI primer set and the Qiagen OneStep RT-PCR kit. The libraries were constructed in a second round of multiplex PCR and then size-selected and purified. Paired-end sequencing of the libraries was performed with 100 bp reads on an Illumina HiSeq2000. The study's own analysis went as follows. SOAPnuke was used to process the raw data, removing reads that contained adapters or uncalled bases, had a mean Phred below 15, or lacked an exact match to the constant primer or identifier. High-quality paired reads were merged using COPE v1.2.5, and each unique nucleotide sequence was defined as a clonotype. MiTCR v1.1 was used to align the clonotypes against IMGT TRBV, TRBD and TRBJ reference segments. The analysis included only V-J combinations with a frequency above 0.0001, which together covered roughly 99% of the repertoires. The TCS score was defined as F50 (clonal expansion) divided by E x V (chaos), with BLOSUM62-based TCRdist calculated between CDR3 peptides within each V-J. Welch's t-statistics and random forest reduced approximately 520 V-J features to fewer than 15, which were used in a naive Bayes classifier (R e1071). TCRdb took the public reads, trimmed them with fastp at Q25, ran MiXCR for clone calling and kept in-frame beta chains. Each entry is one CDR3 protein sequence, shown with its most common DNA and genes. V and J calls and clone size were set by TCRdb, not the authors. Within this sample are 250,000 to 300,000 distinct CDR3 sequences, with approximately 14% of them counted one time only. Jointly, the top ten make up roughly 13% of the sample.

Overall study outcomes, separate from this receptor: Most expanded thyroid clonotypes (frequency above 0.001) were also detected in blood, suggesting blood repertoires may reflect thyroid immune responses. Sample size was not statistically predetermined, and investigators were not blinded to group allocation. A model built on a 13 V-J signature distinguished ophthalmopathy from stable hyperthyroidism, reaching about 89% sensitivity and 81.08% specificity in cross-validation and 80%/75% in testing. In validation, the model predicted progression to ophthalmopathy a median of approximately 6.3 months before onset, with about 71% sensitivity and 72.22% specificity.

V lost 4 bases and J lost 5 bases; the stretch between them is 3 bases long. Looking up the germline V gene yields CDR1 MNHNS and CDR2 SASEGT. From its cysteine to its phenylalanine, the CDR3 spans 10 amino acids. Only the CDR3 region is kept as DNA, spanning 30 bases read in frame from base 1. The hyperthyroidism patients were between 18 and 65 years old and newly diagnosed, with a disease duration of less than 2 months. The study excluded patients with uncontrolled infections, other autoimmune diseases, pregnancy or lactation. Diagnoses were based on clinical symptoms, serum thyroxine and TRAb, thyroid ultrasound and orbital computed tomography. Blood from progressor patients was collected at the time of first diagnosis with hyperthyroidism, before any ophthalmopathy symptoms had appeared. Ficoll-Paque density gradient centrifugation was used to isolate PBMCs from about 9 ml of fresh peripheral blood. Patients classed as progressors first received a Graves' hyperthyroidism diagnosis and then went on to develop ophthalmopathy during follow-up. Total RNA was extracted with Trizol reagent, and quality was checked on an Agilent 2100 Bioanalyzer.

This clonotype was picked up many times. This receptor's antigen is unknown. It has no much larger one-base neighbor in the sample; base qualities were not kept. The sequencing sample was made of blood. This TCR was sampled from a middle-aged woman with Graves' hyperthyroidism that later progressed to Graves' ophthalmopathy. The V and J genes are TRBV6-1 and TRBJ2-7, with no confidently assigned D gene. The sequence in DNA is TGTGCCAGCAGTGCCAACGAGCAGTACTTC. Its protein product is CASSANEQYF.